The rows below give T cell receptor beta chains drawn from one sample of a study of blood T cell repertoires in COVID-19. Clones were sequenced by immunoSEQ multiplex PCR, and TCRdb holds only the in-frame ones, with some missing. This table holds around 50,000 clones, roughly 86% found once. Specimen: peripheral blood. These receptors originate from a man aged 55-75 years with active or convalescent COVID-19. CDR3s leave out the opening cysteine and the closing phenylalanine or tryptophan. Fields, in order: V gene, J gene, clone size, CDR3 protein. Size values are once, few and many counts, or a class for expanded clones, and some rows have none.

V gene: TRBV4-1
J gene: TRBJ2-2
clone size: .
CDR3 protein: ASSKQRSLLEGGELF

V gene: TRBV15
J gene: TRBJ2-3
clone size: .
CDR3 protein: ATGLAGLVDTQY

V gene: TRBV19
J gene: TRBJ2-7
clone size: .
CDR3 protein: ASRRDYQRGEQY

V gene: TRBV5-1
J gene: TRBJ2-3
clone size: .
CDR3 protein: ASSRETRRDTDTQY

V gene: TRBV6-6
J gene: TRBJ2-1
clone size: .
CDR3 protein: ASSPGLILF

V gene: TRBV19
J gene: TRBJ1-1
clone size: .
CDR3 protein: ASGEGQTNTEAF

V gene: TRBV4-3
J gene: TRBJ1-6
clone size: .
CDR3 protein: ASSQAAGGTGSPLH

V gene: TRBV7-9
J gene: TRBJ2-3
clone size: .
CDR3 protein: ASSLEGSTDTQY

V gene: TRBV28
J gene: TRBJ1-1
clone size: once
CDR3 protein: ASSPLRGLTEAF

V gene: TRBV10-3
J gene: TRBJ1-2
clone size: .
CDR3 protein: AISDRAESSGYT

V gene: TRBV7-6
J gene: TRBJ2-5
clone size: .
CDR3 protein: ASSLGLAGGQETQY

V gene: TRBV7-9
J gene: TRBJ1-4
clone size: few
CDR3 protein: ASSALRDGGEKLF

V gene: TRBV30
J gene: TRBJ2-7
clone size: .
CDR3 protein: ASTDRGNYEQY

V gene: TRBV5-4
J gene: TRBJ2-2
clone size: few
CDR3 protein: ASSPGGQSGELF

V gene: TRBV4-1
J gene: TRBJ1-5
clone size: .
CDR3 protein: ASSQEMTGVRPQH

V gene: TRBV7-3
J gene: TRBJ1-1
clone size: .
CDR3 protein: ASSAIDREKAF

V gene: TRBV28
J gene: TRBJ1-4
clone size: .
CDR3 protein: ASSFRDRRLF

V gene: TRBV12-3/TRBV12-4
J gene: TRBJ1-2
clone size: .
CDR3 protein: ASSFPGRYGYT

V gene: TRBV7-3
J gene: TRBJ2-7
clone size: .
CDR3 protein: ASSYTGTGGYEQY

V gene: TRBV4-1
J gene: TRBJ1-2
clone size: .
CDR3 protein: ASSQDPQTNYGYT

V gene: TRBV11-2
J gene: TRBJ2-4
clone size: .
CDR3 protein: ASSPRLAGGVAKNIQY

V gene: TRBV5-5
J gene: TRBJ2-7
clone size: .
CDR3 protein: ASSLSPWAAYEQY

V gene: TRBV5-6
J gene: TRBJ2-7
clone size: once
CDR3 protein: ASSLGAGTSFYEQY

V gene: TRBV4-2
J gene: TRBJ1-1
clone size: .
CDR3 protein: ASSQGQGAWTEAF

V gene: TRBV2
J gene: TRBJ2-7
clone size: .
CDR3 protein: ASSEGGVASYEQY

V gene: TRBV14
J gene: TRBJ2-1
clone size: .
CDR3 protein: ASSQVYGTGGYEQF

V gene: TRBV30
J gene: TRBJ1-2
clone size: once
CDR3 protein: AWTLGAQAGYT

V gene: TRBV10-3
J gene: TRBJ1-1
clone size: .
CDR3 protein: AIRARDRGRNTEAF

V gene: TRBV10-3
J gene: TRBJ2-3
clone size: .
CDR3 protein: AISEFSGPSTDTQY

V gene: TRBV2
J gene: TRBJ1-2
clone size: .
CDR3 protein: ASGVAGDGYT

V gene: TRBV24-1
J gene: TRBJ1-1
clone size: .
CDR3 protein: ATSDGQAQRSTEAF

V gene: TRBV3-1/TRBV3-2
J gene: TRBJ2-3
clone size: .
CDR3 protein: ASSQYSGGGTDTQY

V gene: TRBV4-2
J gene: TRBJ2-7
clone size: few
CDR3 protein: ASSQDSTTAYEQY

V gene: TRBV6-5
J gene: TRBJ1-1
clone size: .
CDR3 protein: ASSTQGDTEAF

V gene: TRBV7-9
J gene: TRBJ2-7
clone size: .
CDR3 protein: ASSLTGYEQY

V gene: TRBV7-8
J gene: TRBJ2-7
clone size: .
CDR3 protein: ASSLVPKGNSYEQY

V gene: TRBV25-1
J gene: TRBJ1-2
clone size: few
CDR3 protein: ASSASGTGVFFDYGYT

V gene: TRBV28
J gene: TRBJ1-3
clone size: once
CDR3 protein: ASSSGGNTIY

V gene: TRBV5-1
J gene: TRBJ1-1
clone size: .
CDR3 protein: ATKRGGPNTEAF

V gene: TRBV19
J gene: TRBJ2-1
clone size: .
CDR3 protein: ASSMVERGGNEQF

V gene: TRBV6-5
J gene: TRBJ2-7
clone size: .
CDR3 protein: ASRLPGGSYEQY

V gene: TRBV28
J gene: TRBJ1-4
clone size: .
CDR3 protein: ASSLDGGTVNEKLF

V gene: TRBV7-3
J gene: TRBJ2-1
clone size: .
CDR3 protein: ASSSGQGVRNEQF

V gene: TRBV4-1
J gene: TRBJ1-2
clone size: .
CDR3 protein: ASSQVGQEANYGYT

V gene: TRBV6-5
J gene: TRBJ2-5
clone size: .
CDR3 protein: ASRRTGQETQY

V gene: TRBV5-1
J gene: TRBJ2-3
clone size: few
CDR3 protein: ASSASTSGGTDTQY

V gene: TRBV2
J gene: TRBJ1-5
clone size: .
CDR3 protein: ASSEMLGSNQPQH

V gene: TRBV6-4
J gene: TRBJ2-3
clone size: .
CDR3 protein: ASSDDTRGGTDTQY

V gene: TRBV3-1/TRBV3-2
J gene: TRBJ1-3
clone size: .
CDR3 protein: ASSRPLGQSGNTIY

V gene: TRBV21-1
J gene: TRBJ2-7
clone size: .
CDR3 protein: ASSKRLAGRPEQY

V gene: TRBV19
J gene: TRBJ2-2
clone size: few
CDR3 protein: ASSISGQGNTGELF

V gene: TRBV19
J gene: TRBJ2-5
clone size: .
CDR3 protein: ASSILGGAGGETQY

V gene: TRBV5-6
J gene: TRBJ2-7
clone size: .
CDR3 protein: ASTKSPYTGTYEQY

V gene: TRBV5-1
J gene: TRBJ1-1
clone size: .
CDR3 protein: ASREGASNTEAF